Listed here are 7 T cell receptor beta chains from one sample, sequenced in a study of blood T cell repertoires in COVID-19. Assay: immunoSEQ multiplex PCR; the TCRdb copy retains only in-frame clones and omits some. Of some 380,000 clones in the sample, 70% to 90% were seen once. Material for sequencing was PBMCs or T cells enriched from blood (not recorded which). These TCRs come from a middle-aged woman with acute COVID-19.

The rearrangement joins TRBV19 to TRBJ1-2; D call uncertain. The CDR3 is made up of 15 amino acids. V lost 1 base and J 2 bases, leaving 11 bases between the germline ends. Germline-derived CDR1 and CDR2 are LNHDA and SQIVND (reference sequence). Written as DNA, the CDR3 is TGTGCCAGTAGTATAGCCGGGTCCTTCAACTATGGCTACACCTTC. It translates to CASSIAGSFNYGYTF.

The chain combines TRBV28 with TRBJ2-3; 7 nucleotides agree with TRBD2. The CDR3 covers 12 residues. V dropped 6 bases and J dropped 7; count of bases not matched to a gene: 4. The germline CDR1 and CDR2 sequences are MDHEN and SYDVKM. CDR3 region: CASRSGENTQYF. The DNA for the CDR3 is TGTGCCAGCAGAAGCGGGGAAAATACGCAGTATTTT.

The chain recombines TRBV18 with TRBJ2-1; 11 nucleotides match TRBD2. The junction had 3 bases not matched to a gene; V was cut back by 3 bases and J by 2 bases. The CDR3 has 16 residues. CDR1 is KGHSH, CDR2 LQKENI, per germline. This chain's CDR3 is CASSPGTSGAYNEQFF. Written as DNA, the CDR3 is TGTGCCAGCTCACCGGGGACTAGCGGCGCCTACAATGAGCAGTTCTTC.

Concerning this clone: A junction end diverges from the germline sequence, so it may reflect a read error. The chain recombines TRBV27 with TRBJ2-1; 8 nucleotides match TRBD2. The V gene's germline CDR1 is MNHEY and CDR2 SMNVEV (reference sequence). The CDR3 consists of 15 residues. CDR3 in amino acids: CAGRGGSGGRNEQFF. The CDR3 DNA is TGTGCCGGCAGGGGTGGGAGCGGGGGTAGGAATGAGCAGTTCTTC.

This clone has just one count. CDR3 region: CASSPPTGGSRGYTF. DNA for the CDR3: TGTGCCAGCTCACCACCGACAGGGGGGTCGCGCGGCTACACCTTC. The V and J genes are TRBV18 and TRBJ1-2; 9 nucleotides align to TRBD1. The CDR3 loop spans 15 amino acids. J gave up 8 bases and V 0 bases, and 7 bases lay outside the gene matches. Germline CDR1 and CDR2: KGHSH and LQKENI.

The chain combines TRBV5-1 with TRBJ1-5, with 8 positions matching TRBD1. The length of the CDR3 is 13 residues. Germline assignment: CDR1 SGHRS and CDR2 YFSETQ. With 5 bases clipped from V and 4 bases from J, the junction kept 2 bases outside the gene matches. The CDR3 is CASRTGENQPQHF. The CDR3 coding sequence is TGCGCCAGCAGGACAGGGGAAAATCAGCCCCAGCATTTT.

The J gene is TRBJ2-3, the V gene TRBV5-3; 11 nucleotides agree with TRBD2. TRBV5-3 is designated an ORF whose function remains uncertain. The V gene end was trimmed by 4 bases and the J gene end by 9 bases; junction bases not matched to a gene: 10. This CDR3 comprises 15 residues. CDR3 coding DNA: TGTGCCAGAAGCGGGCCCTCTAGCGGGGGGCCCACGCAGTATTTT. Its protein is CARSGPSSGGPTQYF.